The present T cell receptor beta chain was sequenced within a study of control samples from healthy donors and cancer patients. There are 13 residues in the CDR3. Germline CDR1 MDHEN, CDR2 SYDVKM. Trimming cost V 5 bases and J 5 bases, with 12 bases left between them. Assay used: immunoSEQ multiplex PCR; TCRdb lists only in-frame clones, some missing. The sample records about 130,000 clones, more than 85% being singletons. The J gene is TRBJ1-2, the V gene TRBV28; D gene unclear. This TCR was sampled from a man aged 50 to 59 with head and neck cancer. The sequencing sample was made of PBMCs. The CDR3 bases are TGTGCCAGCAGTGTCTTAGATTTTTATGGCTACACCTTC. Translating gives CASSVLDFYGYTF.